These 23 T cell receptor beta chains were all obtained from the same sample, sequenced in a study of OX40 agonist ivuxolimab in advanced cancers. Produced via immunoSEQ multiplex PCR; TCRdb's table is partial and in-frame only. The top ten hold under 20% of the sample, which has under 80,000 clones, approximately 90% seen once. The specimen was CD4+ or CD8+ T cells sorted from blood, collected in a trial of the OX40 agonist ivuxolimab. The receptors here all came from an adult with an advanced solid tumor such as melanoma, head and neck, liver or kidney cancer.

In DNA form, the CDR3 reads TGTGCCAGCAGCTTGGCTCGGACTAGCGGTAATACAGATACGCAGTATTTT. Translation gives CASSLARTSGNTDTQYF. The chain recombines TRBV5-4 with TRBJ2-3; TRBD2 agrees at 10 bases. The germline V gene encodes CDR1 SGHNT and CDR2 YYREEE (reference sequence). The CDR3 is 17 amino acids. Trimming removed 0 bases from V and 3 bases from J; junction bases left unmatched: 7.

The J gene is TRBJ2-1, the V gene TRBV7-8; the match to TRBD2 covers 7 bases. Trimming cost V 3 bases and J 9 bases; bases outside gene matches: 5. In germline, CDR1 is SGHVS, CDR2 FQNEAQ. This CDR3 region has 13 residues. Here the CDR3 reads CASSLAGVPEQFF. Here the CDR3 DNA reads TGTGCCAGCAGCTTGGCGGGGGTGCCTGAGCAGTTCTTC. The full variable domain, in which reference TRBV7-8 and TRBJ2-1 provide the parts outside the CDR3, is GAGVSQSPRYKVAKRGQDVALRCDPISGHVSLFWYQQALGQGPEFLTYFQNEAQLDKSGLPSDRFFAERPEGSVSTLKIQRTQQEDSAVYLCASSLAGVPEQFFGPGTRLTVL.

This rearrangement joins TRBV19 to TRBJ2-3, with a possible D match to TRBD2 (6 bases). The V and J ends lost 5 bases and 4 bases respectively, with 16 bases between them. Germline V CDR1 and CDR2: LNHDA, SQIVND (reference sequence). This CDR3 comprises 15 residues. The CDR3 loop is CASSDRDSPSDTQYF. CDR3 nucleotides: TGTGCCAGTAGTGACCGGGACTCGCCGTCAGATACGCAGTATTTT.

The gene calls are TRBV5-6 and TRBJ1-4; 9 nucleotides line up with TRBD1. CDR1 is SGHDT, CDR2 YYEEEE, per germline. Trimming at V came to 1 base and at J to 8 bases, leaving 15 bases not matched to a gene. The CDR3 is 18 residues long. The chain's CDR3 is CASSLSAKLGTGYEKLFF. The CDR3 DNA is TGTGCCAGCAGCTTGTCAGCCAAACTCGGGACAGGGTACGAAAAACTGTTTTTT.

The chain links TRBV13 to TRBJ2-5; perhaps D is TRBD1 or TRBD2 (5 bases each). Germline V lookup: CDR1 PRHDT, CDR2 FYEKMQ (reference sequence). The germline V and J ends were trimmed by 4 bases and 2 bases, with 11 bases remaining between them. The CDR3 consists of 14 residues. The CDR3 spells CASSSRDVQETQYF. CDR3 nucleotide sequence: TGTGCCAGCAGCTCCCGGGACGTTCAAGAGACCCAGTACTTC.

The V gene is TRBV19, the J gene TRBJ2-7; 10 bases match TRBD2. Germline V lookup: CDR1 LNHDA, CDR2 SQIVND (reference sequence). The V gene end was trimmed by 3 bases and the J gene end by 3 bases; junction bases not matched to a gene: 8. The CDR3 contains 16 residues. In DNA, the CDR3 is TGTGCCAGTAGTATGATATCTAGCGGGAGTATCTACGAGCAGTACTTC. This encodes CASSMISSGSIYEQYF. Together with reference TRBV19 and TRBJ2-7, the CDR3 gives the full variable domain: DGGITQSPKYLFRKEGQNVTLSCEQNLNHDAMYWYRQDPGQGLRLIYYSQIVNDFQKGDIAEGYSVSREKKESFPLTVTSAQKNPTAFYLCASSMISSGSIYEQYFGPGTRLTVT.

V and J are TRBV4-3 and TRBJ2-7; 10 positions match TRBD2. The trim removed 3 bases at V and 3 bases at J, leaving 8 bases unmatched. This CDR3 spans 16 amino acids. The germline V gene encodes CDR1 LGHNA and CDR2 YSLEER. The CDR3 loop is CASSQDPSGSRYEQYF. CDR3 coding DNA: TGCGCCAGCAGCCAGGACCCTAGCGGGAGTCGCTACGAGCAGTACTTC.

The chain is built from TRBV28 and TRBJ2-7, with TRBD2 as a possible D gene (6 bases). Germline V gene data show CDR1 as MDHEN and CDR2 as SYDVKM. With 6 bases removed from V and 3 bases from J, the gap between germline ends came to 15 bases. This CDR3 spans 14 amino acids. The DNA for the CDR3 is TGTGCCAGCAGCCGAGTGGGAGGAGACTACGAGCAGTACTTC. Protein product: CASSRVGGDYEQYF.

The V gene is TRBV6-4, the J gene TRBJ2-1; TRBD1 matches 12 bases. The CDR3 spans 14 residues. The V gene end was trimmed by 5 bases and the J gene end by 8 bases; junction bases not matched to a gene: 4. The germline V gene encodes CDR1 MRHNA and CDR2 SNTAGT. The CDR3 sequence is CASSPGTGGDEQFF. The CDR3 region has the DNA TGTGCCAGCAGTCCCGGGACAGGGGGCGATGAGCAGTTCTTC.

This clone was recorded only once. This rearrangement joins TRBV7-6 to TRBJ2-1, with D hard to call. The CDR3 contains 13 residues. Germline V gene lookup returns CDR1 SGHVS and CDR2 FNYEAQ. The V and J ends lost 6 bases and 4 bases respectively, with 10 bases between them. CDR3 region: CASSSVRYNEQFF. CDR3 sequence (DNA): TGTGCCAGCAGTAGTGTAAGATACAATGAGCAGTTCTTC.

The rearrangement links TRBV14 to TRBJ2-7; 9 nucleotides agree with TRBD1. J gave up 7 bases and V 4 bases, and 11 bases lay outside the gene matches. Germline V gives CDR1 SGHDN, CDR2 FVKESK. The CDR3 has 15 residues. DNA for the CDR3: TGTGCCAGCAGCCTCTCCGGGACAGGGTTTTTAGAGCAGTACTTC. Protein sequence: CASSLSGTGFLEQYF.

This sequence joins TRBV19 and TRBJ2-4; the match to TRBD2 covers 12 bases. The CDR3 is 19 residues long. Germline trimming cut 3 bases from V and 9 bases from J; bases unmatched to any gene: 18. The germline CDR1 and CDR2 sequences are LNHDA and SQIVND (reference sequence). CDR3: CASSILAGGPERAPGIQYF. Written as DNA, the CDR3 is TGTGCCAGTAGTATCCTAGCGGGAGGGCCCGAACGCGCCCCGGGCATTCAGTACTTC.

The chain links TRBV28 to TRBJ2-5; 8 nucleotides align to TRBD2. Looked up from germline, CDR1 is MDHEN and CDR2 is SYDVKM. CDR3 length: 14 amino acids. V was pared by 10 bases and J by 2 bases, with 9 bases of the junction left unmatched. CDR3: CATRTSSEQETQYF. The CDR3 region has the DNA TGTGCCACACGGACTAGCTCGGAGCAAGAGACCCAGTACTTC.

The V call is TRBV13, the J call TRBJ1-2; the D is unclear. Germline V gene lookup returns CDR1 PRHDT and CDR2 FYEKMQ (reference sequence). CDR3 length: 14 residues. The V and J ends lost 0 bases and 4 bases respectively, with 9 bases between them. The CDR3 loop is CASSLGVLSYGYTF. Written as DNA, the CDR3 is TGTGCCAGCAGCTTAGGGGTACTAAGCTATGGCTACACCTTC.

This clone appeared a few times. The chain links TRBV7-6 to TRBJ2-5; 7 nucleotides line up with TRBD2. The V gene's germline CDR1 is SGHVS and CDR2 FNYEAQ. The V gene end was trimmed by 2 bases and the J gene end by 7 bases; junction bases not matched to a gene: 4. CDR3 length equals 13 residues. CDR3 in amino acids: CASSLHGEGTQYF. In DNA, the CDR3 is TGTGCCAGCAGCTTACACGGGGAGGGGACCCAGTACTTC.

The V gene is TRBV23-1, the J gene TRBJ2-1; 11 positions agree with TRBD1. TRBV23-1 qualifies as an ORF whose function is uncertain. There are 18 residues in the CDR3. V trimming: 4 bases; J trimming: 2 bases; junction bases outside the gene matches: 10. The CDR3 bases are TGCGCCAGCAGTCTCCAATCGGGGGGACAGGGGGCCTACAATGAGCAGTTCTTC. Translation gives CASSLQSGGQGAYNEQFF.

The chain couples TRBV19 to TRBJ2-6, with D uncertain. The CDR3 extends over 10 amino acids. V was shortened by 5 bases and J by 12 bases, with 5 bases between the two germline ends. Germline CDR1 reads LNHDA; CDR2 reads SQIVND (reference sequence). The CDR3 region has the DNA TGTGCCAGTAGTTCGGGCGTCCTGACTTTC. Residues: CASSSGVLTF.

V gene TRBV9 combines with J gene TRBJ1-2; D may be TRBD1 (6 bases). The germline gives CDR1 SGDLS, CDR2 YYNGEE. Trimming removed 0 bases from V and 0 bases from J, with 12 bases in between. The CDR3 runs 16 residues. CDR3 coding DNA: TGTGCCAGCAGCGTAGGACAGGTAGAAGCTAACTATGGCTACACCTTC. This sequence encodes CASSVGQVEANYGYTF.

V gene TRBV6-5 combines with J gene TRBJ2-7; D remains ambiguous. There are 16 residues in the CDR3. V lost 4 bases and J lost 5, with 21 bases in between. The germline CDR1 and CDR2 sequences are MNHEY and SVGAGI. The CDR3 DNA is TGTGCCAGCAGTTTCAAAACGGAATTTGGAGAGGACGAGCAGTACTTC. Its protein is CASSFKTEFGEDEQYF.

The rearrangement links TRBV5-8 to TRBJ2-5, with 9 bases aligning to TRBD2. Germline loops: CDR1 SGHTS, CDR2 YDEGEE. V shed 4 bases, J shed 3 bases, and the junction held 4 bases outside the gene matches. The length of the CDR3 is 14 residues. The CDR3 DNA sequence: TGTGCCAGCAGCGCGGGACTAGCCAAAGAGACCCAGTACTTC. Protein: CASSAGLAKETQYF.

This chain uses TRBV6-5 with TRBJ2-4; D is perhaps TRBD1 (6 bases). Trimming stripped 8 bases from V and 0 bases from J, with 11 bases between. This CDR3 comprises 14 residues. Germline CDR1 MNHEY, CDR2 SVGAGI. The CDR3 coding sequence is TGTGCCAGCGGAAACAGGGCAGCCAAAAACATTCAGTACTTC. It codes for CASGNRAAKNIQYF.

The V gene is TRBV6-5, the J gene TRBJ2-7; D is undetermined. The germline V and J ends were trimmed by 8 bases and 4 bases, with 15 bases remaining between them. CDR1 and CDR2 (germline): MNHEY, SVGAGI. The length of the CDR3 is 13 residues. The CDR3 DNA sequence: TGTGCCAGCCAAGAAACAGAACAATACGAGCAGTACTTC. Translating it yields CASQETEQYEQYF.

V gene TRBV4-3 combines with J gene TRBJ1-1, with D uncertain. V shed 0 bases and J shed 0 bases, with 11 bases lying between them. Germline V gives CDR1 LGHNA, CDR2 YSLEER. The CDR3 loop spans 16 amino acids. In DNA, the CDR3 is TGCGCCAGCAGCCAAGACTCCCTATCTATGAACACTGAAGCTTTCTTT. Protein: CASSQDSLSMNTEAFF.